This T cell receptor (beta chain) was retrieved from a study of blood T cells in healthy people across ages. This clonotype came up a few times. The use of a sample-barcoded 5' primer and a J-beta primer mix characterized a second PCR of about 7 to 12 cycles. TCRdb re-analysed the 5' RACE reads in MiXCR, keeping a single row per CDR3 protein. This table holds approximately 780,000 distinct CDR3 sequences, around 25% found once. These data also featured in a second study, about T cells of mothers and their children. In that study: The entire RNA extract went into cDNA synthesis at approximately 1.5 ug per 15 ul.

The TCR comes from a boy aged 5-17 years in good health. Sequencing input: blood.

CDR3 sequence (DNA): TGTGCCAGCAGTGCCGAGTACAGGGATCAGCCCCAGCATTTT. Residues: CASSAEYRDQPQHF. This rearrangement joins TRBV2 to TRBJ1-5, with D possibly matching TRBD1 (6 bases). CDR3 length: 14 residues. Trimming shortened V by 4 bases and J by 5 bases, and 12 bases separated the two germline ends. In germline, CDR1 is SNHLY, CDR2 FYNNEI. Together with reference TRBV2 and TRBJ1-5, the CDR3 gives the full variable domain: EPEVTQTPSHQVTQMGQEVILRCVPISNHLYFYWYRQILGQKVEFLVSFYNNEISEKSEIFDDQFSVERPDGSNFTLKIRSTKLEDSAMYFCASSAEYRDQPQHFGDGTRLSIL.